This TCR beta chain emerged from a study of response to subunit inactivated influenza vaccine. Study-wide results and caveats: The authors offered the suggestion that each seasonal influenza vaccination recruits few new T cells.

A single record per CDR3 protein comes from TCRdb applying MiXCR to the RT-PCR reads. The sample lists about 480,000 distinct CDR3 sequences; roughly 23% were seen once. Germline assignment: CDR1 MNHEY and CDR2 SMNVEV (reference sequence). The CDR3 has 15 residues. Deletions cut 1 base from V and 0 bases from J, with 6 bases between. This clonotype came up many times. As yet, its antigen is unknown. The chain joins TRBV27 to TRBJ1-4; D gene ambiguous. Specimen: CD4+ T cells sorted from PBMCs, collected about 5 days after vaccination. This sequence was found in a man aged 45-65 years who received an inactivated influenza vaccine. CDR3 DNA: TGTGCCAGCAGTTTATGGGGTACAACTAATGAAAAACTGTTTTTT. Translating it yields CASSLWGTTNEKLFF. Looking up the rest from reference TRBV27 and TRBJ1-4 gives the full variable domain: EAQVTQNPRYLITVTGKKLTVTCSQNMNHEYMSWYRQDPGLGLRQIYYSMNVEVTDKGDVPEGYKVSRKEKRNFPLILESPSPNQTSLYFCASSLWGTTNEKLFFGSGTQLSVL.